These T cell receptor beta chains were read from a single sample in a study of blood T cell repertoires in COVID-19. The table came from immunoSEQ multiplex PCR; TCRdb's copy has only in-frame clones and leaves some out. The sample comprises more than 35,000 clones, around four fifths of which are singletons, and about 14% rests with the top ten. Input material: peripheral blood. The origin of the receptors is a man aged 50 to 60 with active or convalescent COVID-19. Both conserved end residues are part of each CDR3. D genes are given only for firm matches. Clone size is stated in some rows and not others, as once, few, many or a class when expanded.

DNA: TGTGCCAGCAGCGTAGAACAGGGGGCCGGAGATACGCAGTATTTT; CDR3: CASSVEQGAGDTQYF; J: TRBJ2-3; size: .; D: TRBD1; V: TRBV9
DNA: TGTGCCAGCAGCATTCGGGGGGAGCTGTTTTTT; CDR3: CASSIRGELFF; J: TRBJ2-2; size: .; D: .; V: TRBV12-3/TRBV12-4
DNA: TGTGCCAGCTCACCCTTGGACACCGGTAATTCACCCCTCCACTTT; CDR3: CASSPLDTGNSPLHF; J: TRBJ1-6; size: .; D: .; V: TRBV18
DNA: TGTGCCAGCAATGTCCTGGGGGGGCTGACTCTCGGTTACACCTTC; CDR3: CASNVLGGLTLGYTF; J: TRBJ1-2; size: .; D: .; V: TRBV6-5
DNA: TGTGCCAGCAAGGGGGAGCGGGGGGGCCTAGAGACCCAGTACTTC; CDR3: CASKGERGGLETQYF; J: TRBJ2-5; size: .; D: TRBD2; V: TRBV2
DNA: TGCGCCAGCAGCACTACGACAGGGCGCCATAACGAGCAGTACTTC; CDR3: CASSTTTGRHNEQYF; J: TRBJ2-7; size: .; D: TRBD1; V: TRBV5-1
DNA: TGTGCCACCAGCAAAGACAGGGGTGCAGATACGCAGTATTTT; CDR3: CATSKDRGADTQYF; J: TRBJ2-3; size: few; D: TRBD1; V: TRBV15
DNA: TGTGCCAGCAGCCGGACAGATGAAGCTTTCTTT; CDR3: CASSRTDEAFF; J: TRBJ1-1; size: .; D: .; V: TRBV12-3/TRBV12-4
DNA: TGTGCCAGCAGCCCCGGACGTAGGACTAGCGGGGGGAGTGTCGGGACCCAGTACTTC; CDR3: CASSPGRRTSGGSVGTQYF; J: TRBJ2-5; size: .; D: TRBD2; V: TRBV7-8
DNA: TGTGCCAGTAACCATTTCGGGGACAGCACCTACGAGCAGTACTTC; CDR3: CASNHFGDSTYEQYF; J: TRBJ2-7; size: .; D: TRBD1; V: TRBV19
DNA: TGTGCCAGCAGTTTATGGACTAGCGGGGGGGCCAACGAGCAGTACTTC; CDR3: CASSLWTSGGANEQYF; J: TRBJ2-7; size: .; D: TRBD2; V: TRBV27
DNA: TGCGCCAGCAGTGACAGGGACACCCTGAACACTGAAGCTTTCTTT; CDR3: CASSDRDTLNTEAFF; J: TRBJ1-1; size: .; D: .; V: TRBV10-1
DNA: TGCGCCAGCAGCTTGGGTCCAGCGGGCAATTCACCCCTCCACTTT; CDR3: CASSLGPAGNSPLHF; J: TRBJ1-6; size: .; D: .; V: TRBV5-1
DNA: TGCGCCAGCAGCATAAATTTACAGGGTGGGGAAGCTTTCTTT; CDR3: CASSINLQGGEAFF; J: TRBJ1-1; size: .; D: .; V: TRBV5-1
DNA: TGTGCCAGCAGCTTAGACCGTTGGGGCCAATTCGGTTACGAGCAGTACTTC; CDR3: CASSLDRWGQFGYEQYF; J: TRBJ2-7; size: .; D: .; V: TRBV7-9
DNA: TGCGCCAGCAGCCCCCGGTCCCCAGAGGAATATAGCAATCAGCCCCAGCATTTT; CDR3: CASSPRSPEEYSNQPQHF; J: TRBJ1-5; size: .; D: .; V: TRBV23-1
DNA: TGTGCCAGCAGCTTGTCTACGCGGGGGACCACAGATACGCAGTATTTT; CDR3: CASSLSTRGTTDTQYF; J: TRBJ2-3; size: .; D: TRBD2; V: TRBV5-6
DNA: TGCAGCGTGGAGGGTCGGGACAGAACTAACTATGGCTACACCTTC; CDR3: CSVEGRDRTNYGYTF; J: TRBJ1-2; size: few; D: TRBD1; V: TRBV29-1
DNA: TGTGCCAGCAGTGATGCGGGGGGTTTTGGAAACACCATATATTTT; CDR3: CASSDAGGFGNTIYF; J: TRBJ1-3; size: few; D: .; V: TRBV6-1
DNA: TGTGCCAGCAGCATAGGACAGCAGATCGATAATGAAAAACTGTTTTTT; CDR3: CASSIGQQIDNEKLFF; J: TRBJ1-4; size: .; D: .; V: TRBV5-5
DNA: TGTGCCTTGACCCGGGGGGGGACAATGAACACTGAAGCTTTCTTT; CDR3: CALTRGGTMNTEAFF; J: TRBJ1-1; size: .; D: .; V: TRBV30
DNA: TGTGCCAGCAGCTCTCAGGGGGAAGGGGCCAACGTCCTGACTTTC; CDR3: CASSSQGEGANVLTF; J: TRBJ2-6; size: .; D: TRBD1; V: TRBV7-6
DNA: TGTGCCAGTAGTATGAGAACTAACTATGGCTACACCTTC; CDR3: CASSMRTNYGYTF; J: TRBJ1-2; size: .; D: .; V: TRBV19
DNA: TGTGCCTGGAGTGGGTCTCTAGCGGGGGCGGGGGATACGCAGTATTTT; CDR3: CAWSGSLAGAGDTQYF; J: TRBJ2-3; size: .; D: TRBD2; V: TRBV30
DNA: TGCGCCAGCAGCCCATCGGGACAGACTTACGAGCAGTACTTC; CDR3: CASSPSGQTYEQYF; J: TRBJ2-7; size: .; D: TRBD1; V: TRBV5-1
DNA: TGTGCCACCAGCGGTGACAGGGGGAATGAGCAGTTCTTC; CDR3: CATSGDRGNEQFF; J: TRBJ2-1; size: .; D: TRBD1; V: TRBV15
DNA: TGCAGCGTTGTATGGCAGGGGGCTAGGGGCTACACCTTC; CDR3: CSVVWQGARGYTF; J: TRBJ1-2; size: .; D: TRBD1; V: TRBV29-1
DNA: TGTGCCAGCAGCCCCGGGACTAGCGGGGGGGTACGAGATACGCAGTATTTT; CDR3: CASSPGTSGGVRDTQYF; J: TRBJ2-3; size: few; D: TRBD2; V: TRBV7-9
DNA: TGCGCCAGCAGCGCCAGGGCCTCCTACGAGCAGTACTTC; CDR3: CASSARASYEQYF; J: TRBJ2-7; size: .; D: .; V: TRBV5-1
DNA: TGTGCCAGCAGTGGGGGAACAGGGATCCGTTCCTACGAGCAGTACTTC; CDR3: CASSGGTGIRSYEQYF; J: TRBJ2-7; size: .; D: .; V: TRBV2
DNA: TGTGCCAGCAGCCGAGGTTCCTACGAGCAGTACTTC; CDR3: CASSRGSYEQYF; J: TRBJ2-7; size: .; D: .; V: TRBV13
DNA: TGCGCCAGCAGCTTGGGGGACTACACAGATACGCAGTATTTT; CDR3: CASSLGDYTDTQYF; J: TRBJ2-3; size: .; D: TRBD2; V: TRBV5-1
DNA: TGTGCCAGCAGCTTTCCGACTAGCAGGGGGCAGTATTTT; CDR3: CASSFPTSRGQYF; J: TRBJ2-3; size: .; D: .; V: TRBV7-9
DNA: TGTGCCAGCAGCTTTAGGACAGGGGGCGCTTTGGGCTACACCTTC; CDR3: CASSFRTGGALGYTF; J: TRBJ1-2; size: .; D: TRBD1; V: TRBV5-8
DNA: TGTGCCAGCAGCTCCCCGGGTGGCACCGGGGAGCTGTTTTTT; CDR3: CASSSPGGTGELFF; J: TRBJ2-2; size: .; D: .; V: TRBV11-3
DNA: TGTGCCAGCAGCGGATGGGACATGGGGCGGTACGAGCAGTACTTC; CDR3: CASSGWDMGRYEQYF; J: TRBJ2-7; size: .; D: .; V: TRBV6-5
DNA: TGTGCCAGCAGAGTACAGGGTTTACCTGGGGCCAACGTCCTGACTTTC; CDR3: CASRVQGLPGANVLTF; J: TRBJ2-6; size: .; D: .; V: TRBV5-4
DNA: TGTGCCAGCAGCAGCATCTCCAATGAGCAGTTCTTC; CDR3: CASSSISNEQFF; J: TRBJ2-1; size: .; D: .; V: TRBV5-4
DNA: TGTGCCAGCTCAGACACAGGGGTCCACGAGCAGTACTTC; CDR3: CASSDTGVHEQYF; J: TRBJ2-7; size: once; D: TRBD1; V: TRBV18
DNA: TGTGCCAGCAGGACGGGACTAGCGGGGGGAACCGGGGAGCTGTTTTTT; CDR3: CASRTGLAGGTGELFF; J: TRBJ2-2; size: .; D: TRBD2; V: TRBV11-2
DNA: TGTGCCAGCTGGGACAGGGGGCTTGACTATGGCTACACCTTC; CDR3: CASWDRGLDYGYTF; J: TRBJ1-2; size: .; D: TRBD1; V: TRBV28
DNA: TGTGCCAGCAGCCAAGATCTGGGGACTTCCCGCTCCTACGAGCAGTACTTC; CDR3: CASSQDLGTSRSYEQYF; J: TRBJ2-7; size: few; D: .; V: TRBV4-2
DNA: TGTGCCAGCAGCGATGGGGGGGTCGGGGATACGCAGTATTTT; CDR3: CASSDGGVGDTQYF; J: TRBJ2-3; size: .; D: TRBD2; V: TRBV2
DNA: TGTGCCAGTAGTATTCCAACCGCCGGGACAGGGAATTATGGCTACACCTTC; CDR3: CASSIPTAGTGNYGYTF; J: TRBJ1-2; size: .; D: TRBD1; V: TRBV19
DNA: TGTGCCAGCGGCGGATACAACACTGAAGCTTTCTTT; CDR3: CASGGYNTEAFF; J: TRBJ1-1; size: once; D: .; V: TRBV6-5
DNA: TGCGCCAGCAGCCAAGAGGGGAGGGCGCAAGAGACCCAGTACTTC; CDR3: CASSQEGRAQETQYF; J: TRBJ2-5; size: .; D: TRBD2; V: TRBV4-1
DNA: TGTGCCAGTAGTTTCTCGGGGTTATACACCGGGGAGCTGTTTTTT; CDR3: CASSFSGLYTGELFF; J: TRBJ2-2; size: .; D: .; V: TRBV19
DNA: TGTGCTAGTGGCTCGCAGGGGGCGGGAACCGGGGAGCTGTTTTTT; CDR3: CASGSQGAGTGELFF; J: TRBJ2-2; size: .; D: TRBD1; V: TRBV12-5
DNA: TGTGCCAGCAGCCAATCCAGGGGGAGAGGCACTGAAGCTTTCTTT; CDR3: CASSQSRGRGTEAFF; J: TRBJ1-1; size: .; D: TRBD1; V: TRBV14
DNA: TGTGCCAGCAGCCCCAGGGGAGAAAAACTGTTTTTT; CDR3: CASSPRGEKLFF; J: TRBJ1-4; size: .; D: .; V: TRBV7-6
DNA: TGTGCCAGCAGCTTTTCGTCAGGCACTGAAAAACTGTTTTTT; CDR3: CASSFSSGTEKLFF; J: TRBJ1-4; size: .; D: .; V: TRBV7-8
DNA: TGTGCCAGCAGCTTAGTTGGTAGCGGGGGGGCCCGCGGGGAGCTGTTTTTT; CDR3: CASSLVGSGGARGELFF; J: TRBJ2-2; size: .; D: TRBD2; V: TRBV11-2
DNA: TGTGCCAGCAGCGTAGCCGGGACAGGGGGGACTGAAGCTTTCTTT; CDR3: CASSVAGTGGTEAFF; J: TRBJ1-1; size: .; D: TRBD1; V: TRBV9
DNA: TGTGCCAGCAGCCAAAGCAGCGCCCCTGCCAGAGCGGGGGGCCAAGAGACCCAGTACTTC; CDR3: CASSQSSAPARAGGQETQYF; J: TRBJ2-5; size: few; D: TRBD2; V: TRBV4-2
DNA: TGTGCCAGCAGCCAAGCCTTCAGGGGCGAGCAGTACTTC; CDR3: CASSQAFRGEQYF; J: TRBJ2-7; size: .; D: .; V: TRBV14
DNA: TGTGCCAGCAGTTACTCGGGCAGATCGAGCTCTGGAAACACCATATATTTT; CDR3: CASSYSGRSSSGNTIYF; J: TRBJ1-3; size: few; D: .; V: TRBV6-2/TRBV6-3
DNA: TGTGCCAGCAGCCAAGCTAGCGGGGGGGCAGATACGCAGTATTTT; CDR3: CASSQASGGADTQYF; J: TRBJ2-3; size: .; D: TRBD2; V: TRBV14
DNA: TGTGCCAGCTCAGACAGTGAACTAGAGACCCAGTACTTC; CDR3: CASSDSELETQYF; J: TRBJ2-5; size: .; D: .; V: TRBV2
DNA: TGTGCCAGCAAGCCCGGACTCCAAACCTACAATGAGCAGTTCTTC; CDR3: CASKPGLQTYNEQFF; J: TRBJ2-1; size: .; D: .; V: TRBV3-1/TRBV3-2